Following are 25 T cell receptor beta chains from one sample sequenced in a study of early T cells in non-severe SARS-CoV-2 infection. Via MiXCR, TCRdb re-called the 5' RACE reads, giving one row per CDR3 protein. The sample has around 70,000 distinct CDR3 sequences; more than 8% are singletons. Sequences were derived from whole blood, sampled at baseline. The receptors shown here come from an adult who was a healthcare worker with PCR-confirmed SARS-CoV-2 infection or an uninfected control (not recorded which).

This clonotype came up a few times. CDR3 sequence: CASSSSGRETQYF. CDR3 nucleotides: TGTGCCAGCAGCTCGAGCGGGAGGGAGACCCAGTACTTC. The rearrangement joins TRBV2 to TRBJ2-5; 9 bases fit TRBD2. V lost 6 bases to trimming and J lost 5 bases; unmatched junction nucleotides: 4. Germline V gives CDR1 SNHLY, CDR2 FYNNEI. The CDR3 extends over 13 amino acids.

This clonotype was seen more than once but under ten times. This chain joins TRBV12-3 or TRBV12-4 and TRBJ1-5, with D unclear. With 2 bases removed from V and 0 bases from J, the gap between germline ends came to 5 bases. The CDR3 spans 14 residues. CDR3 sequence (DNA): TGTGCCAGCAGTTTAACAGCTAGCAATCAGCCCCAGCATTTT. Protein product: CASSLTASNQPQHF.

This clonotype was seen only a few times. The chain joins TRBV7-2 to TRBJ1-1; 9 nucleotides match TRBD1. J was trimmed by 0 bases and V by 1 base; bases with no gene match: 3. The V gene's germline CDR1 is SGHTA and CDR2 FQGNSA. The length of the CDR3 is 16 residues. For the CDR3, the DNA is TGTGCCAGCAGCTTAGTTGGGACAGGGATGAACACTGAAGCTTTCTTT. Its translation: CASSLVGTGMNTEAFF.

This clonotype was observed many times. This sequence joins TRBV4-1 and TRBJ2-2; no definite D call. The V and J ends lost 6 bases and 0 bases respectively, with 5 bases between them. Germline V gives CDR1 MGHRA, CDR2 YSYEKL. The CDR3 is made up of 13 amino acids. CDR3 DNA sequence: TGCGCCAGCAGAAGACCGAACACCGGGGAGCTGTTTTTT. Residues: CASRRPNTGELFF.

In this sample, this clonotype turned up a few times. The CDR3 here is CASSQVDHNEQFF. The CDR3 DNA is TGCGCCAGCAGCCAAGTGGACCACAATGAGCAGTTCTTC. This sequence joins TRBV4-1 and TRBJ2-1; D gene uncertain. V gave up 1 base and J gave up 5 bases, with 6 bases separating them. Germline V lookup: CDR1 MGHRA, CDR2 YSYEKL. This CDR3 has 13 residues.

This clonotype was observed a few times. This chain joins TRBV28 and TRBJ2-2; 9 bases line up with TRBD1. Germline V gene data show CDR1 as MDHEN and CDR2 as SYDVKM. V shed 6 bases, J shed 5 bases, and the junction held 10 bases outside the gene matches. This CDR3 contains 16 residues. The CDR3 sequence is CASSPSNRGLTGELFF. The CDR3 DNA reads as TGTGCCAGCAGCCCCAGTAACAGGGGGCTAACCGGGGAGCTGTTTTTT. Full variable domain (missing parts from reference TRBV28 and TRBJ2-2): DVKVTQSSRYLVKRTGEKVFLECVQDMDHENMFWYRQDPGLGLRLIYFSYDVKMKEKGDIPEGYSVSREKKERFSLILESASTNQTSMYLCASSPSNRGLTGELFFGEGSRLTVL.

The rearrangement links TRBV6-5 to TRBJ2-7, with a weak D call TRBD1 (6 bases). This CDR3 is built from 13 residues. CDR1 MNHEY and CDR2 SVGAGI come from the germline V gene. Trimming removed 6 bases at V and 2 bases at J, with 11 bases between. CDR3 nucleotides: TGTGCCAGCAGAAGGGGGATCCCCTACGAGCAGTACTTC. Protein product: CASRRGIPYEQYF.

A few counts support this clonotype. The J gene is TRBJ2-7, the V gene TRBV20-1, with 12 bases identical to TRBD1. From germline, CDR1 is DFQATT and CDR2 SNEGSKA (reference sequence). The CDR3 consists of 15 residues. After removal of 2 bases from V and 9 bases from J, the junction contained 11 bases not matched to a gene. Written as DNA, the CDR3 is TGCAGTGCTAGACCCCCGGGACAGGGGGCGTCGGGGCAGTACTTC. Translation: CSARPPGQGASGQYF.

This clonotype was observed a handful of times. The chain links TRBV27 to TRBJ2-7; TRBD1 agrees at 7 bases. The V gene's germline CDR1 is MNHEY and CDR2 SMNVEV (reference sequence). V trimming: 4 bases; J trimming: 2 bases; junction bases outside the gene matches: 8. The length of the CDR3 is 15 residues. The DNA for the CDR3 is TGTGCCAGCAGTTGGACCGGGACAGAAACCTACGAGCAGTACTTC. This translates into CASSWTGTETYEQYF.

By frequency in the sample, this clonotype is medium-sized. V is TRBV6-2 or TRBV6-3 and J is TRBJ2-3; 7 nucleotides align to TRBD2. CDR1 and CDR2 (germline): MNHEY, SVGEGT. The CDR3 loop spans 16 amino acids. Trimming at V came to 4 bases and at J to 2 bases, leaving 9 bases not matched to a gene. This CDR3 is CASSSDEAGFTDTQYF. The CDR3 nucleotides are TGTGCCAGCAGTTCAGATGAAGCGGGATTCACAGATACGCAGTATTTT.

The chain combines TRBV21-1 with TRBJ2-1; the listed D gene, TRBD2, was not tested against the DNA. TRBV21-1 represents a pseudogene. The CDR3 has 18 residues. The CDR3: CASAITSGSMFFHNEQFF. DNA of the CDR3: TGTGCCAGCGCAATAACTAGCGGGAGTATGTTCTTCCACAATGAGCAGTTCTTC.

This clonotype was recorded at least ten times. The gene calls are TRBV21-1 and TRBJ2-3; the DNA was not used to check the table's D call, TRBD1. TRBV21-1 is labeled a pseudogene. The CDR3 extends over 15 amino acids. CDR3 in DNA: TGTGCCAGCAGCAAGTTGCCCAGGGAGACAGATACGCAGTATTTT. Its translation: CASSKLPRETDTQYF.

V is TRBV10-3 and J is TRBJ1-2; a possible D gene is TRBD1 (5 bases). There are 14 residues in the CDR3. The V end lost 0 bases, the J end lost 6 bases, and 11 bases lay between the germline ends. Germline-derived CDR1 and CDR2 are ENHRY and SYGVKD. Here the CDR3 DNA reads TGTGCCATCAGTGAGTCGCGGCAGGGAAATGGCTACACCTTC. Its translation: CAISESRQGNGYTF.

The chain combines TRBV7-2 with TRBJ2-3, with TRBD2 matching 10 bases. J gave up 2 bases and V 4 bases, and 18 bases lay outside the gene matches. In germline, CDR1 is SGHTA, CDR2 FQGNSA. The CDR3 loop spans 20 amino acids. The CDR3, as DNA: TGTGCCAGCAGCTACCTGACTAGCGGGCCACTCCTCCCCCCCACAGATACGCAGTATTTT. Translation gives CASSYLTSGPLLPPTDTQYF.

This clonotype showed up many times. The CDR3, as DNA: TGTGCCAGCTCACCGGGACCGGAGCAGTACTTC. Translation: CASSPGPEQYF. The rearrangement uses TRBV18 and TRBJ2-7; D possibly matches TRBD1 or TRBD2 (5 bases each). Germline CDR1 reads KGHSH; CDR2 reads LQKENI. CDR3 length equals 11 residues. Trimming removed 3 bases at V and 7 bases at J, with 7 bases between.

A few counts support this clonotype. The chain joins TRBV18 to TRBJ1-1; no clear D gene. Germline CDR1 and CDR2: KGHSH and LQKENI. V dropped 4 bases and J dropped 7 bases, with 16 bases sitting between them. This CDR3 spans 14 amino acids. The chain's CDR3 is CASSRDRWGNEAFF. The CDR3 nucleotides read TGTGCCAGCTCACGCGACCGTTGGGGAAATGAAGCTTTCTTT.

This clonotype was counted a few times. The V and J genes are TRBV6-2 or TRBV6-3 and TRBJ2-7; D possibly matches TRBD1 or TRBD2 (5 bases each). CDR1 and CDR2 from the germline V gene are MNHEY and SVGEGT. The length of the CDR3 is 14 residues. The V end lost 10 bases, the J end lost 2 bases, and 18 bases lay between the germline ends. CDR3 loop: CATHTGTGTYEQYF. The CDR3 bases are TGTGCCACCCATACCGGGACCGGGACCTACGAGCAGTACTTC.

In its sample, this clonotype was seen a few times. This chain joins TRBV10-3 and TRBJ2-5; TRBD2 matches 11 bases. CDR1 and CDR2 from the germline V gene are ENHRY and SYGVKD. V shed 3 bases and J 1 base; nucleotides not matched to a gene: 4. The CDR3 is 16 residues long. This CDR3 reads CAISDTGTSGQETQYF. In DNA, the CDR3 is TGTGCCATCAGTGATACCGGGACTAGCGGCCAAGAGACCCAGTACTTC.

Written as DNA, the CDR3 is TGTGCCAGCAGCTCCTGGACAGGGGATTCTAACTATGGCTACACCTTC. It specifies CASSSWTGDSNYGYTF. V usage is TRBV5-4 and J usage is TRBJ1-2; 9 bases are shared with TRBD1. Germline CDR1 is SGHNT and CDR2 is YYREEE (reference sequence). This CDR3 has 16 amino acids. The V gene end was trimmed by 3 bases and the J gene end by 0 bases; junction bases not matched to a gene: 6.

This clonotype was observed at least ten times. The chain carries TRBV4-2 and TRBJ2-5, with 12 bases lining up with TRBD2. J gave up 2 bases and V 0 bases, and 7 bases lay outside the gene matches. The germline CDR1 and CDR2 sequences are LGHNA and YNFKEQ. The CDR3 sequence is 18 residues long. CDR3 sequence reads: CASSQEESSGRGQETQYF. The CDR3 DNA is TGTGCCAGCAGCCAAGAGGAGTCTAGCGGGAGGGGACAAGAGACCCAGTACTTC.

This clonotype has a count of ten or more. The chain couples TRBV6-1 to TRBJ2-1; D gene unclear. Germline CDR1 MNHNS, CDR2 SASEGT. This CDR3 comprises 17 residues. Trimming removed 10 bases at V and 0 bases at J, with 22 bases between. CDR3 sequence reads: CATATPISRGSYNEQFF. The CDR3 region has the DNA TGTGCCACCGCCACCCCCATTAGTCGAGGCTCCTACAATGAGCAGTTCTTC.

The V gene is TRBV24-1, the J gene TRBJ2-1; 8 bases are a match to TRBD1. In germline, CDR1 is KGHDR, CDR2 SFDVKD. The CDR3 is 16 residues long. V trimming: 4 bases; J trimming: 3 bases; junction bases outside the gene matches: 7. CDR3 loop: CATSDRGQGRYNEQFF. As DNA, the CDR3 is TGTGCCACCAGTGACCGCGGACAGGGCCGCTACAATGAGCAGTTCTTC.

This clonotype was seen ten or more times. The chain combines TRBV18 with TRBJ2-1; TRBD2 aligns across 9 bases. J lost 7 bases, V lost 1 base, and 11 bases had no gene match. The CDR3 runs 17 residues. Per germline, CDR1 KGHSH and CDR2 LQKENI. The CDR3 spells CASSPRLSGSNRNEQFF. CDR3 DNA: TGTGCCAGCTCACCACGTCTTAGCGGGAGTAACAGGAATGAGCAGTTCTTC. The full variable domain, in which reference TRBV18 and TRBJ2-1 provide the parts outside the CDR3, is NAGVMQNPRHLVRRRGQEARLRCSPMKGHSHVYWYRQLPEEGLKFMVYLQKENIIDESGMPKERFSAEFPKEGPSILRIQQVVRGDSAAYFCASSPRLSGSNRNEQFFGPGTRLTVL.

This clonotype was seen repeatedly, ten times or more. The chain employs TRBV5-1 and TRBJ2-1; D possibly corresponds to TRBD2 (6 bases). V lost 2 bases to trimming and J lost 8 bases, with 11 bases between them. The CDR3 runs to 13 residues. The V gene's germline CDR1 is SGHRS and CDR2 YFSETQ. The CDR3 nucleotides read TGCGCCAGCAGCTTCGATAAGCGGGATGAGCAGTTCTTC. This codes for CASSFDKRDEQFF. Variable domain in full (rest from reference TRBV5-1 and TRBJ2-1): KAGVTQTPRYLIKTRGQQVTLSCSPISGHRSVSWYQQTPGQGLQFLFEYFSETQRNKGNFPGRFSGRQFSNSRSEMNVSTLELGDSALYLCASSFDKRDEQFFGPGTRLTVL.

The sample holds a few counts of this clonotype. The chain has TRBV7-9 and TRBJ1-1; 9 positions match TRBD1. J gave up 0 bases and V 8 bases, and 4 bases lay outside the gene matches. The CDR3 contains 14 residues. The germline V gene encodes CDR1 SEHNR and CDR2 FQNEAQ (reference sequence). CDR3 coding DNA: TGTGCCAGCGTTGGACAGGGGATGAACACTGAAGCTTTCTTT. Translating it yields CASVGQGMNTEAFF.